The rows below give T cell receptor beta chains drawn from one sample of a study of shared clonotypes between healthy human individuals. TCRdb keeps only in-frame clones here, not all; method: immunoSEQ multiplex PCR. The sample lists around 700,000 clones, approximately 90% occurring once. The sequenced sample was naive CD8+ T cells sorted from blood. These receptors all stem from a man aged 25-40 years in good health. CDR3s include the opening cysteine and the closing phenylalanine or tryptophan. A D gene is named only where the DNA matches it firmly. Rows may omit the clone size; those that give it use once, few, many or a size class.

clone size	D gene	V gene	J gene	CDR3 protein	CDR3 DNA
-	-	TRBV7-8	TRBJ2-3	CASSPLPEGPRTDTQYF	TGTGCCAGCAGCCCCCTCCCGGAAGGGCCGCGCACAGATACGCAGTATTTT
-	-	TRBV11-2	TRBJ2-7	CASSLEPWGEMGEQYF	TGTGCCAGCAGCTTGGAGCCCTGGGGGGAGATGGGCGAGCAGTACTTC
-	-	TRBV14	TRBJ2-7	CASSRAQGYEQYF	TGTGCCAGCAGCCGAGCACAGGGCTACGAGCAGTACTTC
once	TRBD1	TRBV28	TRBJ2-7	CASSLGQGSSYEQYF	TGTGCCAGCAGTTTGGGACAGGGGAGCTCCTACGAGCAGTACTTC
-	-	TRBV6-6	TRBJ1-2	CAILQEYGYTF	TGTGCCATCCTGCAGGAGTATGGCTACACCTTC
-	TRBD1	TRBV27	TRBJ2-4	CASSLDRNKNIQYF	TGTGCCAGCAGTTTGGACAGGAACAAAAACATTCAGTACTTC
-	TRBD1	TRBV28	TRBJ1-5	CASSLGQGDQPQHF	TGTGCCAGCAGTTTAGGACAGGGCGATCAGCCCCAGCATTTT
-	TRBD1	TRBV4-3	TRBJ1-2	CASSQRRGGQGRTF	TGCGCCAGCAGCCAAAGACGGGGGGGACAGGGACGGACCTTC
once	TRBD2	TRBV5-8	TRBJ2-2	CASSLGSRLAGYTGELFF	TGTGCCAGCAGCTTGGGCTCCAGACTAGCGGGATACACCGGGGAGCTGTTTTTT
-	TRBD1	TRBV28	TRBJ1-2	CASSLGGQVANYGYTF	TGTGCCAGCAGTTTAGGGGGACAGGTAGCTAACTATGGCTACACCTTC
-	-	TRBV14	TRBJ2-1	CASSPRGAGANEQFF	TGTGCCAGCAGCCCTCGGGGAGCGGGCGCCAATGAGCAGTTCTTC
-	-	TRBV4-1	TRBJ1-1	CASSQDRTTAFF	TGCGCCAGCAGCCAAGATAGGACGACCGCTTTCTTT
-	-	TRBV11-2	TRBJ2-7	CASSSFLTGRGYEQYF	TGTGCCAGCAGCTCCTTTTTAACAGGGCGAGGGTACGAGCAGTACTTC
-	-	TRBV2	TRBJ2-1	CASREPLSGFEQFF	TGTGCCAGCAGGGAACCCCTGTCAGGGTTTGAGCAGTTCTTC
-	-	TRBV4-1	TRBJ2-2	CASSLGTLSTGELFF	TGCGCCAGCAGTCTCGGGACCCTCAGCACCGGGGAGCTGTTTTTT
-	TRBD1	TRBV7-9	TRBJ2-2	CASSAQGWVGELFF	TGTGCCAGCAGCGCACAGGGGTGGGTCGGGGAGCTGTTTTTT
-	-	TRBV14	TRBJ1-1	CASSQEMTVWNTEAFF	TGTGCCAGCAGCCAAGAAATGACAGTGTGGAACACTGAAGCTTTCTTT
-	-	TRBV28	TRBJ2-3	CAEQASSTDTQYF	TGTGCCGAACAGGCCTCTAGCACAGATACGCAGTATTTT
once	TRBD2	TRBV7-9	TRBJ2-2	CASSERDPTGELFF	TGTGCCAGCAGTGAGCGGGACCCAACCGGGGAGCTGTTTTTT
-	TRBD2	TRBV19	TRBJ2-1	CASSIAGVGENEQFF	TGTGCCAGTAGTATTGCGGGAGTAGGGGAGAATGAGCAGTTCTTC
-	-	TRBV7-9	TRBJ2-1	CASSSYGGFNEQFF	TGTGCCAGCAGTTCTTATGGGGGGTTTAATGAGCAGTTCTTC
-	-	TRBV19	TRBJ2-1	CASSIVAPVNEQFF	TGTGCCAGTAGTATTGTAGCGCCCGTCAATGAGCAGTTCTTC
few	TRBD1	TRBV6-1	TRBJ2-7	CASRDREFDEQYF	TGTGCCAGCAGGGACAGGGAGTTCGACGAGCAGTACTTC
-	TRBD2	TRBV4-1	TRBJ2-2	CASSQVMASGSGELFF	TGCGCCAGCAGCCAAGTAATGGCTAGCGGGAGTGGGGAGCTGTTTTTT
once	TRBD1	TRBV29-1	TRBJ2-7	CSVEGGTGVSYEQYF	TGCAGCGTTGAAGGGGGGACAGGGGTCTCCTACGAGCAGTACTTC
-	-	TRBV27	TRBJ2-7	CASSPGTTSYEQYF	TGTGCCAGCAGTCCGGGGACAACCTCCTACGAGCAGTACTTC
once	TRBD1	TRBV29-1	TRBJ2-7	CSVGGTGGIDEQYF	TGCAGCGTTGGGGGGACAGGGGGTATCGACGAGCAGTACTTC